In its sample, the clone carrying this TCR beta chain was seen once. Its antigen is currently unknown. Since a much larger clone is just one base distant, this may be a read error. The record originates from a study of breast tumors, draining lymph nodes, adjacent tissues. The lymph nodes were axillary draining lymph nodes from breast cancer patients. TCRdb analysed the multiplex PCR reads with MiXCR anew, one entry per CDR3 protein. The repertoire has some 120,000 distinct CDR3 sequences, 21% of them found once; the top ten carry around 2.2%. Overall study findings and caveats: Compared with lymph nodes, tumors were less diverse; compared with nontumor tissue, more. Tumor T cell lymph node origin was a supported hypothesis, not proven. Findings are consistent with lymph node origin and intratumoral expansion of most tumor T cells. Luminal-like breast cancer showed significantly higher tumor–nontumor repertoire similarity than basal-like.

The CDR3 is 15 residues long. The germline V gene encodes CDR1 LNHNV and CDR2 YYDKDF (reference sequence). The sequence derives from a female donor with breast cancer. Some clones in this sample may be carry-over from other donors' samples. Sequenced material: axillary lymph node tissue. The chain has TRBV15 and TRBJ2-1; 7 positions agree with TRBD1. The CDR3 reads CASSIEGQTDNEQFF. The CDR3 coding sequence is TGTGCCTCCAGCATTGAGGGACAGACCGACAATGAGCAGTTCTTC.